These T cell receptor beta chains were read from a single sample in a study of control samples from healthy donors and cancer patients. Profiled with immunoSEQ multiplex PCR; TCRdb holds only in-frame clones, not every one. The repertoire holds about 96,000 clones, approximately 95% seen once, with 6.5% to 9.5% in the top ten. Sequencing was carried out using blood. The receptors derive from a man aged 18 to 35 in good health. Both conserved end residues are part of each CDR3. D genes are given only for firm matches. Clone sizes are given selectively: once, few, many, or a class where the clone is expanded.

TRBJ2-1 | 15 | TRBV6-4 | once | . | CASKKRDSKYNEQFF | TGTGCCAGCAAAAAGCGGGACAGCAAATACAATGAGCAGTTCTTC
TRBJ2-7 | 14 | TRBV27 | . | . | CASSLAPSSYEQYF | TGTGCCAGCAGTTTGGCCCCCTCCTCCTACGAGCAGTACTTC
TRBJ2-3 | 18 | TRBV5-1 | . | . | CASSWVGEHRAVADTQYF | TGCGCCAGCAGCTGGGTGGGAGAGCACAGGGCTGTTGCGGATACGCAGTATTTT
TRBJ1-2 | 16 | TRBV27 | . | TRBD1 | CASSLAGTGGFYGYTF | TGTGCCAGCAGTTTAGCCGGGACAGGGGGCTTCTATGGCTACACCTTC
TRBJ2-1 | 14 | TRBV19 | few | TRBD2 | CASSIAAGGLEQFF | TGTGCCAGTAGTATTGCAGCGGGGGGGTTAGAGCAGTTCTTC
TRBJ2-2 | 17 | TRBV19 | . | TRBD2 | CASSYSTSGIVAGELFF | TGTGCCAGTAGCTATTCGACTAGCGGGATTGTCGCCGGGGAGCTGTTTTTT
TRBJ1-3 | 13 | TRBV11-2 | . | . | CASSSSPGNTIYF | TGTGCCAGCAGCAGTTCACCTGGAAACACCATATATTTT
TRBJ2-7 | 12 | TRBV30 | . | . | CAWNLGQDEQYF | TGTGCCTGGAATCTGGGGCAGGACGAGCAGTACTTC
TRBJ2-6 | 20 | TRBV9 | . | TRBD2 | CASSRARRTSGRAGANVLTF | TGTGCCAGCAGCAGAGCTCGGCGGACTAGCGGGAGGGCTGGGGCCAACGTCCTGACTTTC
TRBJ2-5 | 15 | TRBV19 | . | TRBD1 | CASSDRGPSGETQYF | TGTGCCAGTAGTGACAGGGGGCCCTCGGGTGAGACCCAGTACTTC
TRBJ1-1 | 12 | TRBV12-3/TRBV12-4 | . | . | CASSWMNTEAFF | TGTGCCAGCAGTTGGATGAACACTGAAGCTTTCTTT
TRBJ2-1 | 14 | TRBV29-1 | . | TRBD2 | CSVEGLADYNEQFF | TGCAGCGTTGAGGGACTAGCGGACTACAATGAGCAGTTCTTC
TRBJ1-4 | 14 | TRBV27 | . | . | CASSWGATNEKLFF | TGTGCCAGCAGTTGGGGTGCAACTAATGAAAAACTGTTTTTT
TRBJ1-2 | 12 | TRBV13 | . | . | CASVRTNYGYTF | TGTGCCAGCGTCCGAACTAACTATGGCTACACCTTC
TRBJ1-6 | 14 | TRBV3-1/TRBV3-2 | . | . | CASSHLTVGSPLHF | TGTGCCAGCAGCCATCTTACAGTGGGTTCACCCCTCCACTTT
TRBJ1-5 | 13 | TRBV5-5 | . | TRBD1 | CASSPGQYQPQHF | TGTGCCAGCAGCCCGGGACAGTATCAGCCCCAGCATTTT
TRBJ1-1 | 16 | TRBV4-2 | . | . | CASSQATVNLGTEAFF | TGTGCCAGCAGCCAAGCGACCGTTAACTTAGGGACTGAAGCTTTCTTT
TRBJ2-2 | 17 | TRBV3-1/TRBV3-2 | . | TRBD2 | CASSQVPSGVGSGELFF | TGTGCCAGCAGCCAAGTGCCTAGCGGTGTGGGTTCCGGGGAGCTGTTTTTT
TRBJ1-2 | 12 | TRBV29-1 | few | . | CSVWDISYGYTF | TGCAGCGTATGGGACATCTCCTATGGCTACACCTTC
TRBJ2-1 | 13 | TRBV12-3/TRBV12-4 | once | . | CASSLLLANEQFF | TGTGCCAGCAGTTTATTGTTAGCAAATGAGCAGTTCTTC
TRBJ2-1 | 16 | TRBV3-1/TRBV3-2 | . | . | CASSQDIGASVGEQFF | TGTGCCAGCAGCCAAGATATAGGGGCTAGCGTAGGGGAGCAGTTCTTC
TRBJ1-6 | 14 | TRBV6-4 | . | TRBD1 | CASSDGQGASPLHF | TGTGCCAGCAGTGACGGACAGGGGGCTTCACCCCTCCACTTT
TRBJ2-1 | 16 | TRBV14 | . | . | CASSQTLVVSYNEQFF | TGTGCCAGCAGCCAAACACTAGTGGTCTCCTACAATGAGCAGTTCTTC
TRBJ2-1 | 16 | TRBV19 | few | . | CASSQLVWRSYNEQFF | TGTGCCAGTAGCCAGCTTGTTTGGCGATCCTACAATGAGCAGTTCTTC
TRBJ2-1 | 15 | TRBV7-9 | . | . | CASSLVRQRINEQFF | TGTGCCAGCAGCTTAGTGAGACAAAGGATCAATGAGCAGTTCTTC
TRBJ1-5 | 15 | TRBV30 | once | . | CAWSAGILSNQPQHF | TGTGCCTGGAGTGCGGGTATACTAAGCAATCAGCCCCAGCATTTT
TRBJ1-1 | 16 | TRBV6-5 | . | TRBD1 | CASSYSWDRGGNEAFF | TGTGCCAGCAGTTACTCGTGGGACAGGGGGGGGAATGAAGCTTTCTTT
TRBJ2-2 | 16 | TRBV7-8 | . | . | CASSLAKPRVPGELFF | TGTGCCAGCAGCTTAGCGAAACCCCGAGTCCCCGGGGAGCTGTTTTTT
TRBJ2-2 | 16 | TRBV6-6 | . | TRBD2 | CASRTTSGGSGGELFF | TGTGCCAGCAGGACAACTAGCGGGGGGTCAGGCGGGGAGCTGTTTTTT
TRBJ1-4 | 15 | TRBV7-9 | once | . | CASSLGAGANEKLFF | TGTGCCAGCAGCTTAGGTGCAGGGGCTAATGAAAAACTGTTTTTT
TRBJ2-2 | 18 | TRBV19 | . | TRBD1 | CASSLVSRTGWSTGELFF | TGTGCCAGTAGCCTTGTCTCCCGGACAGGGTGGAGCACCGGGGAGCTGTTTTTT
TRBJ2-3 | 15 | TRBV6-4 | . | TRBD2 | CASSIAGGQADTQYF | TGTGCCAGCAGCATAGCGGGGGGCCAGGCAGATACGCAGTATTTT
TRBJ1-2 | 14 | TRBV30 | . | . | CAWGGSGLGYGYTF | TGTGCCTGGGGTGGATCGGGGCTTGGCTATGGCTACACCTTC
TRBJ1-4 | 15 | TRBV2 | . | TRBD1 | CASSERTGLSEKLFF | TGTGCCAGCAGTGAACGGACAGGGCTAAGTGAAAAACTGTTTTTT
TRBJ1-3 | 15 | TRBV5-1 | few | . | CASSPESSSGNTIYF | TGCGCCAGCAGCCCGGAATCCAGCTCTGGAAACACCATATATTTT
TRBJ2-4 | 18 | TRBV4-3 | . | . | CASSQHLTGSEAKNIQYF | TGCGCCAGCAGCCAACACCTTACAGGGTCCGAAGCCAAAAACATTCAGTACTTC
TRBJ1-5 | 13 | TRBV19 | . | . | CASLDRMNQPQHF | TGTGCCAGTCTTGACAGGATGAATCAGCCCCAGCATTTT
TRBJ2-7 | 14 | TRBV6-5 | . | TRBD1 | CASSRNRGQDEQYF | TGTGCCAGCAGTAGGAACAGGGGGCAGGACGAGCAGTACTTC
TRBJ1-2 | 10 | TRBV7-9 | . | . | CASRGYGYTF | TGTGCCAGCAGAGGCTATGGCTACACCTTC
TRBJ1-1 | 13 | TRBV6-5 | . | . | CASDLRGGRGAFF | TGTGCCAGCGATTTGCGGGGGGGCCGGGGAGCTTTCTTT
TRBJ2-2 | 11 | TRBV4-1 | . | . | CASYNTGELFF | TGCGCCAGCTATAACACCGGGGAGCTGTTTTTT
TRBJ1-3 | 15 | TRBV7-9 | . | . | CASSDRQVAGNTIYF | TGTGCCAGCAGCGATCGGCAGGTGGCAGGAAACACCATATATTTT
TRBJ1-5 | 16 | TRBV18 | . | . | CASSPEGNPGNQPQHF | TGTGCCAGCTCACCAGAGGGGAATCCTGGCAATCAGCCCCAGCATTTT
TRBJ1-6 | 14 | TRBV5-1 | . | . | CASSSPNGDSPLHF | TGCGCCAGCAGCTCACCAAACGGGGATTCACCCCTCCACTTT
TRBJ1-4 | 15 | TRBV7-9 | . | . | CASSEGVGSNEKLFF | TGTGCCAGCAGCGAAGGGGTTGGATCTAATGAAAAACTGTTTTTT
TRBJ1-2 | 13 | TRBV6-6 | . | . | CASSSGGGYGYTF | TGTGCCAGCAGTTCGGGGGGCGGCTATGGCTACACCTTC
TRBJ1-5 | 19 | TRBV3-1/TRBV3-2 | . | TRBD1 | CASSPVKIPGTGVDQPQHF | TGTGCCAGCAGCCCAGTCAAGATTCCCGGGACAGGGGTTGACCAGCCCCAGCATTTT
TRBJ2-3 | 15 | TRBV3-1/TRBV3-2 | . | TRBD2 | CASSPGLPRTDTQYF | TGTGCCAGCAGCCCGGGACTACCCCGCACAGATACGCAGTATTTT
TRBJ1-2 | 14 | TRBV18 | . | TRBD1 | CASSSGQGAYGYTF | TGTGCCAGCTCGTCCGGACAGGGGGCCTATGGCTACACCTTC